This T cell receptor (beta chain) was captured in a study of T cell repertoires in cytomegalovirus infection. About the research overall: Evidence of both CMV infection and a matching HLA type came from public TCR beta signatures.

Study-level results: Clonotype analysis showed dominance of the ex vivo response by HLA-C-restricted CMV-specific TCR beta clonotypes. Pooled public TCR beta family frequency picked out CMV carriers with the relevant HLA.

By proportion, this clonotype is medium-sized. As yet, its antigen is unknown. The ends were cut back, 7 bases at V and 7 bases at J, with 17 bases in the middle. The CDR3 has 13 amino acids. The germline gives CDR1 MNHEY, CDR2 SVGEGT. MiXCR, run by TCRdb on the reads, gives a single entry per CDR3 protein. The repertoire has under 150,000 distinct CDR3 sequences, under 35% of them found once; the top ten carry less than 45%. The chain recombines TRBV6-2 or TRBV6-3 with TRBJ2-7; possibly TRBD2 for D (5 bases). Sample: CD8+ T cells from cultured PBMCs, taken from culture after CMV antigen stimulation. This TCR was sampled from a human donor in good health (CMV status not recorded). Some clones in this sample may be carry-over from other donors' samples. CDR3 in amino acids: CASTITAGHEQYF. CDR3 in DNA: TGTGCCAGCACTATAACGGCGGGCCATGAGCAGTACTTC.